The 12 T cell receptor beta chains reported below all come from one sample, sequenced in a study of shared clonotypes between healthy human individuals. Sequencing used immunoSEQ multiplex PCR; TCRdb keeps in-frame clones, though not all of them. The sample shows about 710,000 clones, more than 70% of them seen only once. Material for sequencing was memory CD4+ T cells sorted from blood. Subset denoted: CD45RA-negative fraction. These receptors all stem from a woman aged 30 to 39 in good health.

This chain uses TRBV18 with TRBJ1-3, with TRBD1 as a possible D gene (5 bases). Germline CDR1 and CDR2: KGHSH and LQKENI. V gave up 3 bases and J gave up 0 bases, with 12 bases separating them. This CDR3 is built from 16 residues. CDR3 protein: CASSPGLPHSGNTIYF. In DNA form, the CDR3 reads TGTGCCAGCTCACCGGGACTGCCCCACTCTGGAAACACCATATATTTT.

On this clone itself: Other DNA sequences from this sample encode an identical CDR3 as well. CDR3 nucleotides: TGTGCCTGGAGCACTGGAAACACCATATATTTT. Residues: CAWSTGNTIYF. This chain links TRBV30 with TRBJ1-3; D not resolved. Germline lookup yields CDR1 GTSNPN and CDR2 SVGIG (reference sequence). This CDR3 is built from 11 residues. Trimming cost V 3 bases and J 2 bases, with 2 bases left between them.

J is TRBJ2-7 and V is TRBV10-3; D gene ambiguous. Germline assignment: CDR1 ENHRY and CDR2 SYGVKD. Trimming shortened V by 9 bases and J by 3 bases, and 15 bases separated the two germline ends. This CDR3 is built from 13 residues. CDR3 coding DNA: TGTGCCATTTCCCCAGGAGTTGGCTACGAGCAGTACTTC. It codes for CAISPGVGYEQYF.

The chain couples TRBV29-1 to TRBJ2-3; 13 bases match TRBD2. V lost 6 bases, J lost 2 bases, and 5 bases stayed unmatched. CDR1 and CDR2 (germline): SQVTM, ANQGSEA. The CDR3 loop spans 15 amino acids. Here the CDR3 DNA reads TGCAGCGTCGGGACTAGCGGGAAGGTCACAGATACGCAGTATTTT. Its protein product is CSVGTSGKVTDTQYF.

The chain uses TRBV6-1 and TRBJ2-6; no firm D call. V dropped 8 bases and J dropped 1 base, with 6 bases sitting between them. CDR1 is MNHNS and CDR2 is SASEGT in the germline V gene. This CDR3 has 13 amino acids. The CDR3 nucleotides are TGTGCCAGCCGGGTATCTGGGGCCAACGTCCTGACTTTC. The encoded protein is CASRVSGANVLTF.

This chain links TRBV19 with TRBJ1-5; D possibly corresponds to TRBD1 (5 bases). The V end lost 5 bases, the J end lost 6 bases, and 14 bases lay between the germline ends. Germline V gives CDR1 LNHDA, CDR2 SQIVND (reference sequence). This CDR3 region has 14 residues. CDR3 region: CASSVRQGGQPQHF. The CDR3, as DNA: TGTGCCAGTAGTGTACGGCAGGGAGGTCAGCCCCAGCATTTT.

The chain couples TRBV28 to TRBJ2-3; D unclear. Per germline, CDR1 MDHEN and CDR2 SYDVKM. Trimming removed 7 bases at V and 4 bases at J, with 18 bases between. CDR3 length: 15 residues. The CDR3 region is CASIPLADLSDTQYF. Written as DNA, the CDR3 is TGTGCCAGCATCCCATTAGCTGACTTATCAGATACGCAGTATTTT.

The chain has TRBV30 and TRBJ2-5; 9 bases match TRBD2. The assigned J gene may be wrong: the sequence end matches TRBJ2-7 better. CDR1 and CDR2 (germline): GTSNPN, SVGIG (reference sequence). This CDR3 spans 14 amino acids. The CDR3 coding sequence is TGTGCCTGGAGTATGGGACTAGCCACCTACGAGCAGTACTTC. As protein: CAWSMGLATYEQYF.

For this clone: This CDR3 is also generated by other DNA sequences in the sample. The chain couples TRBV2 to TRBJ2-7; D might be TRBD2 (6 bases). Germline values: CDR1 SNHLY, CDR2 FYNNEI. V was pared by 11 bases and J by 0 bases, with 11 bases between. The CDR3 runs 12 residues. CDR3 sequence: CAGGALSYEQYF. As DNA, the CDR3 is TGTGCCGGAGGGGCCCTCTCCTACGAGCAGTACTTC.

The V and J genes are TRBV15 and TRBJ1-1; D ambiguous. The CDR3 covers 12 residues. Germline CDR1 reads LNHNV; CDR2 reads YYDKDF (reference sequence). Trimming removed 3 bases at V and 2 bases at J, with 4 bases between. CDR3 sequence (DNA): TGTGCCACCAGCAGGGTAAACACTGAAGCTTTCTTT. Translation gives CATSRVNTEAFF.

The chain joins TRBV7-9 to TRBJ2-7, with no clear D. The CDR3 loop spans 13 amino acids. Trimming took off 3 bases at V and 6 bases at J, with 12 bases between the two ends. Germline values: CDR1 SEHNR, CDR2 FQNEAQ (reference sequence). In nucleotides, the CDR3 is TGTGCCAGCAGCTTTAGAGAGGCCTTCGAGCAGTACTTC. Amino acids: CASSFREAFEQYF.

The CDR3 nucleotides read TGTGCCAGCAGTTCCGGAGGGGGCTGGCGGCCCCAGCATTTT. The encoded protein is CASSSGGGWRPQHF. The chain links TRBV28 to TRBJ1-5; TRBD1 agrees at 7 bases. The CDR3 consists of 14 residues. Germline values: CDR1 MDHEN, CDR2 SYDVKM. The ends lost 4 bases at V and 9 bases at J; junction bases unmatched: 9.